The clone carrying this T cell receptor (beta chain) was seen only a few times. Its antigen is undetermined. The source of the sample is a study of identical twins. Study results and caveats: While abundant cord blood beta clonotypes carried fewer insertions, memory repertoires showed no such pattern. Beta out-of-frame sequences showed weaker excess sharing between twins.

CDR1 and CDR2 (germline): ENHRY, SYGVKD. The V segment lost 7 bases and the J segment 2 bases; nucleotides outside the gene matches: 11. This CDR3 is built from 16 residues. With template switching, a universal primer site was added, and the cDNA carried unique molecular identifiers. TCRdb ran MiXCR on the 5' RACE reads and lists one entry per CDR3 protein. The sample includes just under 550,000 distinct CDR3 sequences, around 15% of them seen just once. Another study also made use of these data, one on yellow fever vaccine responses in identical twins. As that report states: The authors reported partly convergent, partly personalized vaccine responses in identical twins.

Sequences were obtained from CD4+ T cells sorted from blood. The sequence was collected from a woman younger than 30 in good health. The V gene is TRBV10-3, the J gene TRBJ2-1, with 7 bases lining up with TRBD2. The CDR3 DNA sequence: TGTGCCATCACCCGAGTAGCGGGCAAACCCTACAATGAGCAGTTCTTC. Its protein product is CAITRVAGKPYNEQFF.